The T cell receptor beta chain described here comes from a study of radiation and T cells in renal cell carcinoma. Overall study findings and caveats: Irradiated tumors had higher TCR clonality than control tumors.

Assay: immunoSEQ multiplex PCR; the TCRdb copy retains only in-frame clones and omits some. The sample consists of 15,000 or so clones, about two thirds of them appearing once. Specified treatment: treatment-naive control, cytoreductive nephrectomy. Clear cell pathology was present in this patient's renal cell carcinoma. Per germline, CDR1 LNHDA and CDR2 SQIVND (reference sequence). This CDR3 has 13 amino acids. The V gene lost 7 bases and the J gene lost 1 base, with 10 bases spanning the gap. This clone has only a few counts. Its matching antigen is unknown. The chain recombines TRBV19 with TRBJ1-1, with a tentative D call TRBD1 (5 bases). The sequence derives from a man aged 55 to 70 with renal cell carcinoma. Material: tumor tissue, obtained from a patient whose treatment was nephrectomy without radiotherapy. The CDR3 sequence is CASKGQGNTEAFF. In nucleotides, the CDR3 is TGTGCCAGTAAAGGGCAGGGGAACACTGAAGCTTTCTTT.